This TCR beta chain derives from a study of CD8+ T cells in alopecia areata. Overall study context: Administration of oral tofacitinib to treated patients was at 5 to 10 mg twice daily.

Investigators isolated RNA and reverse transcribed it into cDNA to act as the sequencing template. Generated by immunoSEQ multiplex PCR, the TCRdb table keeps only in-frame clones and is missing some. The table has some 170,000 clones, roughly 63% seen once. Study findings and constraints: Clonality in lesional scalp, especially alopecia totalis/universalis, exceeded that of normal scalp.

V lost 4 bases and J 1 base, leaving 9 bases between the germline ends. This CDR3 comprises 13 residues. CDR1 and CDR2 from the germline V gene are SQVTM and ANQGSEA. On this clone: The target antigen is unknown. Different DNA sequences within this sample yield the same CDR3.

Both peripheral blood and punch biopsies of lesional scalp skin were obtained from patients who had alopecia areata. Sorted out of PBMCs were CD4+ T cells and CD8+ T cells. The sample was CD4+ T cells sorted from blood, taken at week 0. The genes are TRBV29-1 and TRBJ2-3; possibly TRBD2 for D (6 bases). The sequence was obtained from a human donor with alopecia areata. The CDR3: CSVVEGGTDTQYF. Written as DNA, the CDR3 is TGCAGCGTTGTGGAGGGCGGCACAGATACGCAGTATTTT.